This T cell receptor beta chain was recovered during a study of shared clonotypes between healthy human individuals. Sequencing was performed with immunoSEQ multiplex PCR; in TCRdb, only in-frame clones are kept and a portion is missing. This table has approximately 640,000 clones, roughly 88% appearing once. The CDR3 consists of 14 residues. Trimming cost V 8 bases and J 3 bases, with 14 bases left between them. The germline gives CDR1 MNHEY, CDR2 SVGAGI. A remark on this clone: Its antigen is as yet unknown.

Every one of the donors was a Caucasian adult that lived in Nashville, Tennessee. Overall study findings and caveats: Shared clonotypes across all four donors exceeded non-shared ones in generation probability. Investigators expected sequencing depth to affect clonotype sharing among donors.

This sequence joins TRBV6-5 and TRBJ1-5; no clear D gene. The sample comprised memory CD8+ T cells from PBMCs. The subset is: CD45RO+ cells pooled with CCR7-negative TemRA cells. The clonotype originates from a man aged 18-30 years in good health. Some clones in this sample may be carry-over from other donors' samples. The chain's CDR3 is CASRMSGFNQPQHF. CDR3 coding DNA: TGTGCCAGCCGAATGTCAGGCTTCAATCAGCCCCAGCATTTT.